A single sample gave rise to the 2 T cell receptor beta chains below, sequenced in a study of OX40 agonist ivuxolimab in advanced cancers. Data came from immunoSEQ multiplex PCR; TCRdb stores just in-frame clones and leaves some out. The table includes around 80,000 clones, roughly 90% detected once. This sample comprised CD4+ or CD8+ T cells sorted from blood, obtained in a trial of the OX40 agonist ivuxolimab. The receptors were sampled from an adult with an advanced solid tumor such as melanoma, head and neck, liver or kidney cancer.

The CDR3 here is CASSDDSDTIYF. In nucleotides, the CDR3 is TGTGCCAGCAGTGATGACAGTGACACCATATATTTT. J is TRBJ1-3 and V is TRBV25-1; tentatively, D is TRBD1 (5 bases). The V end was cut by 3 bases, the J end by 8 bases, with 8 bases between. Germline lookup yields CDR1 MGHDK and CDR2 SYGVNS. The CDR3 runs 12 residues.

The CDR3 sequence is CASSPGTGSGEQYF. CDR3 nucleotide sequence: TGTGCCAGCAGTCCCGGGACAGGGAGCGGCGAGCAGTACTTC. The chain recombines TRBV2 with TRBJ2-7, with 9 bases fitting TRBD1. Germline CDR1 SNHLY, CDR2 FYNNEI. The CDR3 runs 14 residues. V was pared by 5 bases and J by 6 bases, with 8 bases of the junction left unmatched.